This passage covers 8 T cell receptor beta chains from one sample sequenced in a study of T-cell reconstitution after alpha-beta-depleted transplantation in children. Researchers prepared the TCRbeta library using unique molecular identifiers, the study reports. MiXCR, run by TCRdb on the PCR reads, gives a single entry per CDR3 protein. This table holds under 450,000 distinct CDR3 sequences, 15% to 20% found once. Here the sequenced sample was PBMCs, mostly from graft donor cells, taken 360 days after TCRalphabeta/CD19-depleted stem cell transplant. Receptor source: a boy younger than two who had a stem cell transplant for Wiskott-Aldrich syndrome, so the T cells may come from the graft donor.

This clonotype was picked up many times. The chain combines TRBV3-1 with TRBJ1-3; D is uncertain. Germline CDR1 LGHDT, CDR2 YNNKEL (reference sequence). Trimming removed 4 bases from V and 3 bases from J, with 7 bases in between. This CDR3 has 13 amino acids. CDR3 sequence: CASSPQVGNTIYF. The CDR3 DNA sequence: TGTGCCAGCAGCCCTCAAGTTGGAAACACCATATATTTT.

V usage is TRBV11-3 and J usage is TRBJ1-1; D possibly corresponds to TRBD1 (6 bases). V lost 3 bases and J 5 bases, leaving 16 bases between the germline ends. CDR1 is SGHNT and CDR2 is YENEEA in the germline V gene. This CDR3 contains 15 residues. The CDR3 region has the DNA TGTGCCAGCAGCTTTGGTGGGGGCCGGGGAACTGAAGCTTTCTTT. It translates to CASSFGGGRGTEAFF.

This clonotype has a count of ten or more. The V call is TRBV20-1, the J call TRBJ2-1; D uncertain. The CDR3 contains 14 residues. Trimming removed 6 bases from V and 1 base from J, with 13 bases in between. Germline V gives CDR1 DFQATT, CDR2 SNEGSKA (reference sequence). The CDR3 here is CSAPRLDSYNEQFF. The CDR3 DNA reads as TGCAGTGCCCCGCGGCTGGATTCCTACAATGAGCAGTTCTTC.

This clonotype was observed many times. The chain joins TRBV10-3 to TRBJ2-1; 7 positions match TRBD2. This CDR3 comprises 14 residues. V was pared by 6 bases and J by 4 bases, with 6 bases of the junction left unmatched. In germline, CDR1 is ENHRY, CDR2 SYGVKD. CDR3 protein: CAIRRAGGYNEQFF. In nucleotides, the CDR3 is TGTGCCATCAGAAGGGCCGGGGGGTACAATGAGCAGTTCTTC.

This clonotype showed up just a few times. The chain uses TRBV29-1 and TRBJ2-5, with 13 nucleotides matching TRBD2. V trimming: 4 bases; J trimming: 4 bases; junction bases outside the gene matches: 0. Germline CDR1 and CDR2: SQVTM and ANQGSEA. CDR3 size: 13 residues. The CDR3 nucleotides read TGCAGCGTTGGGACTAGCGGGAGAGAGACCCAGTACTTC. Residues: CSVGTSGRETQYF.

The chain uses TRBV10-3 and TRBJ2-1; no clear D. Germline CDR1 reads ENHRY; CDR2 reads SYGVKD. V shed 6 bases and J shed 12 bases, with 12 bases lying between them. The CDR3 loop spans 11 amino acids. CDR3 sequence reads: CAIRATTGQFF. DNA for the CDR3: TGTGCCATCAGGGCAACGACGGGGCAGTTCTTC.

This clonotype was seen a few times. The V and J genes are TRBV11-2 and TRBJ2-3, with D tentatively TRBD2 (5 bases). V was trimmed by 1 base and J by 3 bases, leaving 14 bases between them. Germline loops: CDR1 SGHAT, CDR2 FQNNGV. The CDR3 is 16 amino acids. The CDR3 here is CASSLVGSRATDTQYF. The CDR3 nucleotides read TGTGCCAGCAGCTTAGTAGGGAGCCGGGCTACAGATACGCAGTATTTT.

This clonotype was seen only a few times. The CDR3: CASSPGQNLYNEQFF. The CDR3 region has the DNA TGTGCCAGCAGCCCCGGACAGAACCTCTACAATGAGCAGTTCTTC. The chain combines TRBV5-4 with TRBJ2-1; possibly TRBD1 for D (6 bases). This CDR3 is 15 amino acids long. Germline V gives CDR1 SGHNT, CDR2 YYREEE (reference sequence). Deletions cut 4 bases from V and 3 bases from J, with 14 bases between.